This paragraph reports one TCR beta chain. Its antigen is not known. Per the original data handling: After comparison against published virus-specific TCRB sequences, only a few of the patient CD8+ clones larger than 1% turned out to match them. Some clones are missing from TCRdb's copy, which holds only in-frame ones; the method was immunoSEQ multiplex PCR. V and J calls and clone size follow that table, whereas D and trimming were derived from the DNA. This sample has roughly 18,000 clones, with around 86% found just once. The sample is drawn from a study of somatic mutations in cytotoxic T cells in rheumatoid arthritis. Findings of the study overall: A finding that went unadjusted for multiple comparisons was the slight underrepresentation of TRBV07 in rheumatoid arthritis patients. Among rheumatoid arthritis patients and age-matched healthy controls, CD8+ T-cell clonality was not significantly different. Antigen targets of the expanded CD8+ clones remained unidentified.

CDR3 size: 18 residues. CDR1 MDHEN and CDR2 SYDVKM come from the germline V gene. After removal of 5 bases from V and 5 bases from J, the junction contained 16 bases not matched to a gene. The chain is built from TRBV28 and TRBJ2-1, with 9 bases that match TRBD2. The clonotype was recovered from a man younger than 35 with rheumatoid arthritis. The sequencing input was CD8+ T cells sorted from blood. CDR3 in amino acids: CASSPNLFLAGGHNEQFF. CDR3 DNA sequence: TGTGCCAGCAGTCCCAACCTATTCTTGGCGGGGGGGCACAATGAGCAGTTCTTC.